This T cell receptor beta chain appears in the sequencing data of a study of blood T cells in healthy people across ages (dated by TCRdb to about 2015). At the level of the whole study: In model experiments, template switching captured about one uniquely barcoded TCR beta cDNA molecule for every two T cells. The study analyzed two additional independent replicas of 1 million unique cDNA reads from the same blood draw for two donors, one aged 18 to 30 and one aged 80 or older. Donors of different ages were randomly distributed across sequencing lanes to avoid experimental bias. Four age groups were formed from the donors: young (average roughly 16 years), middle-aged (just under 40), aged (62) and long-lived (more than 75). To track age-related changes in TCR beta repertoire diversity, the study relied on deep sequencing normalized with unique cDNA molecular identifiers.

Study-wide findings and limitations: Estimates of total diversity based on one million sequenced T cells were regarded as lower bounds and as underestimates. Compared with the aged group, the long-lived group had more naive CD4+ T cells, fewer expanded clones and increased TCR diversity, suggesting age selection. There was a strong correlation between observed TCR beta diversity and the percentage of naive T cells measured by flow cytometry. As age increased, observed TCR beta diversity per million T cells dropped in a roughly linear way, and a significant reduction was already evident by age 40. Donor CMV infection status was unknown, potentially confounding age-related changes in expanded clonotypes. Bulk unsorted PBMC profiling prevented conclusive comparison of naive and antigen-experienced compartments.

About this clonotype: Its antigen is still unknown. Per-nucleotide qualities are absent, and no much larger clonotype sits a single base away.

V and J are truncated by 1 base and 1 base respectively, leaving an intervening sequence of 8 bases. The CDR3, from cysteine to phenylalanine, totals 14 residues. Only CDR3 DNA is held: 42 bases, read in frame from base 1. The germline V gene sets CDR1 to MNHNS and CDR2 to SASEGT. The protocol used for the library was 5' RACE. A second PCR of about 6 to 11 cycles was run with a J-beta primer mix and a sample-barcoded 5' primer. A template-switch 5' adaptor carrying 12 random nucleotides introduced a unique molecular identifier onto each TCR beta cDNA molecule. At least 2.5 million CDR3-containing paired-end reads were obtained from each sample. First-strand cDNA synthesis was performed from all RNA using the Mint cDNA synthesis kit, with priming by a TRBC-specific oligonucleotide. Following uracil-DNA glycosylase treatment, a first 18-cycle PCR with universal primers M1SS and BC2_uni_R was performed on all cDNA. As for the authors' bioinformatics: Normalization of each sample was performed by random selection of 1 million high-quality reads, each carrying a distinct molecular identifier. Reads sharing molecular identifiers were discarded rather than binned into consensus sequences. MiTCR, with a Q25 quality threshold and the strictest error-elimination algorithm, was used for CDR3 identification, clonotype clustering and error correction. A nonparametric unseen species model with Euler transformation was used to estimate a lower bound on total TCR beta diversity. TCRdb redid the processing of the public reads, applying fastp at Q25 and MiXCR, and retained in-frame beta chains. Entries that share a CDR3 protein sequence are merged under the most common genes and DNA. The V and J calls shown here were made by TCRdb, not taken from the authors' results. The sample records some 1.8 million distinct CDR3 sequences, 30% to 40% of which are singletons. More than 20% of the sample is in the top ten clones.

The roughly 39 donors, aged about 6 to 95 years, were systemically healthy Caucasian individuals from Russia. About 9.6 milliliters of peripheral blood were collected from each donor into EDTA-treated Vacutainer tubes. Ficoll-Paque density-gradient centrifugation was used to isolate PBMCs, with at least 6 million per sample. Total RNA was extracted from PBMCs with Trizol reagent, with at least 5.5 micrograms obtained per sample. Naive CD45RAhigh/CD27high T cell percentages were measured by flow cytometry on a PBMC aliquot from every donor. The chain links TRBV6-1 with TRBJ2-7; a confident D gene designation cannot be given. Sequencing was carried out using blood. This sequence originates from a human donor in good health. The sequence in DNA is TGTGCCAGCAGTGAAGTGGGCAAATCCTACGAGCAGTACTTC. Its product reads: CASSEVGKSYEQYF.